What follows are 18 T cell receptor beta chains derived from one specimen sequenced in a study of blood T cell repertoires in COVID-19. Assay used: immunoSEQ multiplex PCR; TCRdb lists only in-frame clones, some missing. Of approximately 300,000 clones in the sample, about 86% were seen once. Sequenced sample: peripheral blood. These receptors were collected from a woman in her fifties or sixties with acute or convalescent COVID-19.

This chain connects TRBV4-1 to TRBJ1-5; 7 nucleotides agree with TRBD1. CDR3 length: 16 residues. Germline V lookup: CDR1 MGHRA, CDR2 YSYEKL. V shed 3 bases and J 8 bases; nucleotides not matched to a gene: 13. The CDR3 protein is CASSQTDGSGGKPQHF. For the CDR3, the DNA is TGCGCCAGCAGCCAGACCGACGGGTCAGGGGGTAAGCCCCAGCATTTT.

The chain combines TRBV10-2 with TRBJ1-1; D unclear. With 4 bases removed from V and 5 bases from J, the gap between germline ends came to 17 bases. This CDR3 is 15 amino acids long. Germline V CDR1 and CDR2: WSHSY, SAAADI. The CDR3 is CASSGRGGRRTEAFF. DNA of the CDR3: TGCGCCAGCAGTGGCAGAGGAGGCAGGAGGACTGAAGCTTTCTTT.

The genes are TRBV5-1 and TRBJ1-1; maybe TRBD1 (5 bases). CDR1 SGHRS and CDR2 YFSETQ come from the germline V gene. V was shortened by 4 bases and J by 1 base, with 11 bases between the two germline ends. This CDR3 spans 14 amino acids. The CDR3 bases are TGCGCCAGCAGCCTAAACGGGGGGAACACTGAAGCTTTCTTT. Protein product: CASSLNGGNTEAFF.

This clone was found a few times. This rearrangement joins TRBV9 to TRBJ2-3; TRBD2 matches at 11 bases. There are 18 residues in the CDR3. Unmatched junction bases numbered 17, after V lost 4 bases and J lost 7 bases. Germline V gene sequence: CDR1 SGDLS, CDR2 YYNGEE. The DNA for the CDR3 is TGTGCCAGCAGCACTCCTTATTTAGCGGGAGGGCCCTCGAATACGCAGTATTTT. This codes for CASSTPYLAGGPSNTQYF.

Concerning this clone itself: The sample has other DNA sequences that encode this CDR3 too. V and J are TRBV20-1 and TRBJ2-7; tentative D call: TRBD1 (6 bases). Germline V gives CDR1 DFQATT, CDR2 SNEGSKA (reference sequence). The CDR3 extends over 11 amino acids. V was cut by 5 bases and J by 4 bases, with 9 bases left in between. The CDR3 here is CSAVDSYEQYF. The CDR3, as DNA: TGCAGTGCTGTGGACAGTTACGAGCAGTACTTC.

In nucleotides, the CDR3 is TGCGCCAGCAGCTCCGGGACTGCGGACACTGAAGCTTTCTTT. Its translation is CASSSGTADTEAFF. This sequence joins TRBV5-1 and TRBJ1-1; possible D gene TRBD1, 5 bases. CDR1 and CDR2 (germline): SGHRS, YFSETQ. The CDR3 is 14 residues long. V lost 3 bases and J 3 bases, leaving 12 bases between the germline ends. Together with reference TRBV5-1 and TRBJ1-1, the CDR3 gives the full variable domain: KAGVTQTPRYLIKTRGQQVTLSCSPISGHRSVSWYQQTPGQGLQFLFEYFSETQRNKGNFPGRFSGRQFSNSRSEMNVSTLELGDSALYLCASSSGTADTEAFFGQGTRLTVV.

The CDR3 bases are TGTGCCAGTAGTCCACACCGACAGGGGTACCAAGAGACCCAGTACTTC. This codes for CASSPHRQGYQETQYF. The chain carries TRBV19 and TRBJ2-5; 8 nucleotides align to TRBD1. The length of the CDR3 is 16 residues. J gave up 0 bases and V 5 bases, and 8 bases lay outside the gene matches. CDR1 is LNHDA and CDR2 is SQIVND in the germline V gene (reference sequence).

The chain recombines TRBV7-2 with TRBJ2-7; the D is unclear. The CDR3 extends over 14 amino acids. Germline CDR1 is SGHTA and CDR2 is FQGNSA. V lost 5 bases to trimming and J lost 2 bases, with 13 bases between them. CDR3 DNA sequence: TGTGCCAGCAGCGCTGCCGCGTCCGCCTACGAGCAGTACTTC. Protein product: CASSAAASAYEQYF.

This sequence joins TRBV6-5 and TRBJ2-7, with 7 bases matching TRBD2. Germline CDR1 MNHEY, CDR2 SVGAGI. With V trimmed by 5 bases and J by 2 bases, 3 bases remained unmatched. This CDR3 spans 13 amino acids. CDR3 coding DNA: TGTGCCAGCAGTCGTACTAGCGCCTACGAGCAGTACTTC. As protein: CASSRTSAYEQYF.

The CDR3 reads CASSQDTGRSYEQYF. The CDR3 region has the DNA TGTGCCAGCAGCCAAGATACAGGGCGCTCCTACGAGCAGTACTTC. The rearrangement uses TRBV3-1 (or the pseudogene TRBV3-2) and TRBJ2-7; D may be TRBD1 (6 bases). This CDR3 is built from 15 residues. Trimming took 0 bases from V and 0 from J, leaving 9 bases between them. Germline CDR1 is LGHDT and CDR2 is YNNKEL (reference sequence).

The V call is TRBV9, the J call TRBJ2-2; D remains unclear. The CDR3 has 14 residues. Trimming left V 3 bases short and J 0 bases short, with 6 bases between. The germline V gene encodes CDR1 SGDLS and CDR2 YYNGEE. CDR3 region: CASSASANTGELFF. The DNA of the CDR3 is TGTGCCAGCAGCGCCTCGGCGAACACCGGGGAGCTGTTTTTT. The variable domain in full, with the rest retrieved from reference TRBV9 and TRBJ2-2, is DSGVTQTPKHLITATGQRVTLRCSPRSGDLSVYWYQQSLDQGLQFLIQYYNGEERAKGNILERFSAQQFPDLHSELNLSSLELGDSALYFCASSASANTGELFFGEGSRLTVL.

V usage is TRBV5-1 and J usage is TRBJ2-1, with TRBD1 matching 12 bases. The CDR3 consists of 15 residues. Germline CDR1 SGHRS, CDR2 YFSETQ. V lost 3 bases, J lost 8 bases, and 6 bases stayed unmatched. CDR3 protein: CASSYSGTGGDEQFF. The CDR3 coding sequence is TGCGCCAGCAGCTACTCCGGGACAGGGGGCGATGAGCAGTTCTTC.

The genes are TRBV2 and TRBJ2-7; weak D call: TRBD1 (6 bases). Germline CDR1 is SNHLY and CDR2 is FYNNEI. The CDR3 has 13 residues. V lost 4 bases to trimming and J lost 3 bases, with 10 bases between them. CDR3 loop: CASSGEQGYEQYV. DNA of the CDR3: TGTGCCAGCAGTGGCGAACAGGGCTACGAGCAGTACGTC.

This clone was seen more than once but under ten times. The CDR3 region has the DNA TGTGCCAGCAGTTACATTCAGGGGGGTGAAGCTTTCTTT. Translating it yields CASSYIQGGEAFF. The chain links TRBV6-2 or TRBV6-3 to TRBJ1-1; TRBD1 matches at 7 bases. Germline CDR1 is MNHEY and CDR2 is SVGEGT. The CDR3 has 13 residues. The junction had 4 bases not matched to a gene; V was cut back by 2 bases and J by 7 bases.

V is TRBV7-6 and J is TRBJ2-1; 8 bases are a match to TRBD2. J was trimmed by 7 bases and V by 6 bases; bases with no gene match: 11. There are 15 residues in the CDR3. Germline lookup yields CDR1 SGHVS and CDR2 FNYEAQ. The CDR3 is CASRTTPGLVNEQFF. In nucleotides, the CDR3 is TGTGCCAGCAGGACAACCCCGGGACTAGTTAATGAGCAGTTCTTC.

The V gene is TRBV4-1, the J gene TRBJ2-1; 9 bases align to TRBD2. The CDR3 length is 17 residues. Germline CDR1 and CDR2: MGHRA and YSYEKL. V lost 5 bases and J lost 7; bases outside the gene matches: 15. This chain's CDR3 is CASSLGAGGQTRNEQFF. The DNA of the CDR3 is TGCGCCAGCAGCTTGGGAGCGGGGGGCCAGACCAGGAATGAGCAGTTCTTC.

This clone was found a few times. CDR3 nucleotides: TGTGCCAGCAGGAGGGGGCCATGGGGCTACACCTTC. Translating gives CASRRGPWGYTF. The chain joins TRBV28 to TRBJ1-2; 7 bases map to TRBD1. This CDR3 has 12 residues. V lost 6 bases, J lost 8 bases, and 6 bases stayed unmatched. From germline, CDR1 is MDHEN and CDR2 SYDVKM.

V gene TRBV5-6 combines with J gene TRBJ1-3; 9 bases align to TRBD1. Germline CDR1 SGHDT, CDR2 YYEEEE. V shed 4 bases, J shed 6 bases, and the junction held 8 bases outside the gene matches. This CDR3 region has 15 residues. This CDR3 is CASSGAGTGKNTIYF. CDR3 nucleotide sequence: TGTGCCAGCAGCGGCGCCGGGACAGGGAAAAACACCATATATTTT.